This T cell receptor beta chain was observed in a study of shared clonotypes between healthy human individuals. The CDR3 runs 16 residues. The germline gives CDR1 MNHEY, CDR2 SMNVEV (reference sequence). V was cut by 5 bases and J by 3 bases, with 19 bases left in between. TCRdb keeps only in-frame clones here, not all; method: immunoSEQ multiplex PCR. The profile shows roughly 2.5 million clones, around 94% of them singletons. This TCR derives from a man aged 18 to 29 in good health. The chain employs TRBV27 and TRBJ1-1, with D maybe TRBD1 (5 bases). Material: naive CD4+ T cells sorted from blood. The subset was: CD45RA+ positively selected. CDR3 sequence: CASSPSSGRRDTEAFF. As DNA, the CDR3 is TGTGCCAGCAGTCCATCCTCGGGACGCAGGGACACTGAAGCTTTCTTT.